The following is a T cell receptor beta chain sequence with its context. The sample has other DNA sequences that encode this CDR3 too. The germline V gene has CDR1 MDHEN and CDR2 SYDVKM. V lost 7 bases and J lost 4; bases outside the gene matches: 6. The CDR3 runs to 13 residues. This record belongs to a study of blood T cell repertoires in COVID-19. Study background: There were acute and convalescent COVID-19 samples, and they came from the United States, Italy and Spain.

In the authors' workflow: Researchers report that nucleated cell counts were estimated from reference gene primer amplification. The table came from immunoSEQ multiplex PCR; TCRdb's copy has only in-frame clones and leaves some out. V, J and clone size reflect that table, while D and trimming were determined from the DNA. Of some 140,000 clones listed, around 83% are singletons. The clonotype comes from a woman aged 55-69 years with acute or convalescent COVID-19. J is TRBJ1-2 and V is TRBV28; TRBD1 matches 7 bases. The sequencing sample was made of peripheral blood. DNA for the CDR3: TGTGCCAGCACCCCCGGACAGGCCTATGGCTACACCTTC. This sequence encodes CASTPGQAYGYTF.